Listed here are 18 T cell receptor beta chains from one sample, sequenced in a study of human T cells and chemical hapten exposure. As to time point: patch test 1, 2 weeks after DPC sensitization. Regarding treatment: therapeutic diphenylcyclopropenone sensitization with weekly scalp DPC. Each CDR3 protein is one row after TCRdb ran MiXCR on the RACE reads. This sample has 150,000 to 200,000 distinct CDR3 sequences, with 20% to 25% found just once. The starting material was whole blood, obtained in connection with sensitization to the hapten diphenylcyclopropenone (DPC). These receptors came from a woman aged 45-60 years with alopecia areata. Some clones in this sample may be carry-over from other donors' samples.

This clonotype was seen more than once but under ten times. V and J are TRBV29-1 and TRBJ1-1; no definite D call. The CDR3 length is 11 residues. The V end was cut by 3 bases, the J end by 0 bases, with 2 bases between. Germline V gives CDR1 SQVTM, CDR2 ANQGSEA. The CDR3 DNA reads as TGCAGCGTTGAGATGAACACTGAAGCTTTCTTT. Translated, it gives CSVEMNTEAFF.

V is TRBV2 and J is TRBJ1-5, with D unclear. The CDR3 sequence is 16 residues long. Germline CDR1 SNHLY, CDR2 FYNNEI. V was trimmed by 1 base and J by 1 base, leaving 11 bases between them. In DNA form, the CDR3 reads TGTGCCAGCAGTGAAGGAGGCCTGAGAAGCAATCAGCCCCAGCATTTT. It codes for CASSEGGLRSNQPQHF.

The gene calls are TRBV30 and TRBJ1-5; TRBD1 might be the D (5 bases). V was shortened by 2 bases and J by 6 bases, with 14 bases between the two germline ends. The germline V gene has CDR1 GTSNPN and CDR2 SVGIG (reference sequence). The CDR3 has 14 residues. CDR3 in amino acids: CAWSTASGSQPQHF. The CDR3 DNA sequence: TGTGCCTGGAGTACGGCGTCAGGGAGTCAGCCCCAGCATTTT.

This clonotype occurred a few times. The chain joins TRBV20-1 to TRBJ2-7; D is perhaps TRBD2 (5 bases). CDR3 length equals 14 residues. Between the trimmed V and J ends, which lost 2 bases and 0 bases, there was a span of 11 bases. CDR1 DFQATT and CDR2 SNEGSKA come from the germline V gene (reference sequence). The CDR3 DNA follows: TGCAGTGCTAGATTTGGAGGAGGCTCCTACGAGCAGTACTTC. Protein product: CSARFGGGSYEQYF.

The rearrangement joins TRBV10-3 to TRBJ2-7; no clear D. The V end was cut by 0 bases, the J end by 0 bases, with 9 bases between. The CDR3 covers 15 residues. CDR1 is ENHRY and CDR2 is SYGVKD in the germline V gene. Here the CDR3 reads CAISESWKSSYEQYF. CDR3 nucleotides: TGTGCCATCAGTGAGTCGTGGAAGAGCTCCTACGAGCAGTACTTC.

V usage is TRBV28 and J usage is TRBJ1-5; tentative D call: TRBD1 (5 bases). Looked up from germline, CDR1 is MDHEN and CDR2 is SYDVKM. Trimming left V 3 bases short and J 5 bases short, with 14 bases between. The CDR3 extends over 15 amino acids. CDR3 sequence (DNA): TGTGCCAGCAGTTTCGGCAGGGTCTCGGATCAGCCCCAGCATTTT. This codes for CASSFGRVSDQPQHF.

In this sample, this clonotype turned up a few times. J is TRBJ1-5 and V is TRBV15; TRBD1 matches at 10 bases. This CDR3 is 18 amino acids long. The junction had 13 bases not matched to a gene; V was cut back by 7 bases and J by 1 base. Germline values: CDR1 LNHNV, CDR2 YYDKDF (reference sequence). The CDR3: CATKEGTGALGSNQPQHF. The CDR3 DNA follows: TGTGCCACCAAGGAAGGGACAGGGGCGTTGGGGAGCAATCAGCCCCAGCATTTT.

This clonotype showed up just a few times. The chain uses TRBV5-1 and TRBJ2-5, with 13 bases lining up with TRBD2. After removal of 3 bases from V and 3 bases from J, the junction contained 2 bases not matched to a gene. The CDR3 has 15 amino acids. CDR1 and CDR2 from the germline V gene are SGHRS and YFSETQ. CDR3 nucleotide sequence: TGCGCCAGCAGCTCCGGGACTAGCGGGAAAGAGACCCAGTACTTC. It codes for CASSSGTSGKETQYF.

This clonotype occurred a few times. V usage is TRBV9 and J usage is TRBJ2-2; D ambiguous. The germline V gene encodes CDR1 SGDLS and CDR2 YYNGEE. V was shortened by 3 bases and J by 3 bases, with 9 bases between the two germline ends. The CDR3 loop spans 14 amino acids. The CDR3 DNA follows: TGTGCCAGCAGCGCCCGACTTTACACCGGGGAGCTGTTTTTT. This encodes CASSARLYTGELFF.

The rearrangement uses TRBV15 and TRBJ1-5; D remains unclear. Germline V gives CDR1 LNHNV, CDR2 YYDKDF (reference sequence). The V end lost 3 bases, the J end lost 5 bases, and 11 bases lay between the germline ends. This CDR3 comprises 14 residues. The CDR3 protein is CATSSAGPDQPQHF. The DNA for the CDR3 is TGTGCCACCAGCAGTGCGGGTCCCGATCAGCCCCAGCATTTT.

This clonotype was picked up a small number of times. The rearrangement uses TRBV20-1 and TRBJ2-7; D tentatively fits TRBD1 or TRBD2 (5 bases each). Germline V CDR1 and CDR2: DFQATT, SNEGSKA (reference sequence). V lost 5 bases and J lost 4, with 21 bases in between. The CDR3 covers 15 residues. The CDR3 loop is CSALGPPPVQYEQYF. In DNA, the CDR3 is TGCAGTGCTTTGGGACCACCCCCGGTTCAGTACGAGCAGTACTTC.

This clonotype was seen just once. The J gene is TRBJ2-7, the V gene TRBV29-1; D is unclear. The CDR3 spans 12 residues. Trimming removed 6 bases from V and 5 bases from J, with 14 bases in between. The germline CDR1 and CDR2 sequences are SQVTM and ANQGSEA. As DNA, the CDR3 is TGCAGCGTGGAAACGGTAGCCCACGAGCAGTACTTC. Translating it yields CSVETVAHEQYF.

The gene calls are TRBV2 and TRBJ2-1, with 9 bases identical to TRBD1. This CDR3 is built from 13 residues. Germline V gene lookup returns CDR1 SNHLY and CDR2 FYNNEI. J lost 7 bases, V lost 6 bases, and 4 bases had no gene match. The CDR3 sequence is CASSDRGYNEQFF. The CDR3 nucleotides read TGTGCCAGCAGCGACAGGGGGTATAATGAGCAGTTCTTC.

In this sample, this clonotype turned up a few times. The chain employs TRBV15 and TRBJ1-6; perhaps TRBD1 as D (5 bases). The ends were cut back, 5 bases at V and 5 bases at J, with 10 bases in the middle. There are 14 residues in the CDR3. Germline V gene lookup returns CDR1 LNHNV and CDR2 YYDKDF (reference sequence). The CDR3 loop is CATSARGHNSPLHF. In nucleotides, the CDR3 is TGTGCCACCAGCGCCCGGGGCCATAATTCACCCCTCCACTTT.

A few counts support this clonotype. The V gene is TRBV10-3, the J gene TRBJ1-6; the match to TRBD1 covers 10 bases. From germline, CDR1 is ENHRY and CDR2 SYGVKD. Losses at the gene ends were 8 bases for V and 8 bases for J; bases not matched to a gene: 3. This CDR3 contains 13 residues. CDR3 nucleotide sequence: TGTGCCATCGGGACAGGGGCTGATTCACCCCTCCACTTT. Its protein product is CAIGTGADSPLHF.

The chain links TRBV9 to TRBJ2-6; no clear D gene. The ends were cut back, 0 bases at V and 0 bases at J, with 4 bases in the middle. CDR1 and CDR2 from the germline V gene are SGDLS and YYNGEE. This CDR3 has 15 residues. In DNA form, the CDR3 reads TGTGCCAGCAGCGTAGACCCCTCTGGGGCCAACGTCCTGACTTTC. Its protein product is CASSVDPSGANVLTF.

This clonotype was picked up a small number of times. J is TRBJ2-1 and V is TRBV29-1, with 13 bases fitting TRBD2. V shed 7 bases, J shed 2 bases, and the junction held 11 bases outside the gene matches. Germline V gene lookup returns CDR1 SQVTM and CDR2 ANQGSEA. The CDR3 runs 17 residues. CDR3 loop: CSAKLAGGPLTYNEQFF. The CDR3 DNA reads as TGCAGCGCCAAACTAGCGGGAGGGCCTCTTACCTACAATGAGCAGTTCTTC.

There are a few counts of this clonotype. The CDR3 reads CSARGLSSHTGELFF. DNA for the CDR3: TGCAGTGCTAGGGGCCTCAGTAGTCACACCGGGGAGCTGTTTTTT. V gene TRBV20-1 combines with J gene TRBJ2-2; D is undetermined. Germline V gene sequence: CDR1 DFQATT, CDR2 SNEGSKA (reference sequence). This CDR3 is 15 amino acids long. V was cut by 3 bases and J by 3 bases, with 14 bases left in between.